This T cell receptor (beta chain) is drawn from a study of blood T cells in healthy people across ages. About the research overall: About one barcoded beta molecule per two T cells was captured by template switching. General observations from the study: Diversity estimates drawn from one million T cells were deemed underestimates.

The length of the CDR3 is 20 residues. Germline CDR1 is LGHNA and CDR2 is YNFKEQ. With 1 base removed from V and 2 bases from J, the gap between germline ends came to 25 bases. A note on this clonotype: The antigen remains unidentified.

A second PCR of about 6 to 11 cycles used a sample-barcoded 5' primer and a J-beta primer mix. A template-switch adaptor with 12 random nucleotides tagged each cDNA molecule. TCRdb processed the 5' RACE reads anew with MiXCR; each CDR3 protein has one entry. Of roughly 1.4 million distinct CDR3 sequences in the sample, almost 60% were seen once. The sequencing sample was made of blood. The origin of this receptor is a man between 18 and 29 years old in good health. The chain links TRBV4-2 to TRBJ2-3, with a possible D match to TRBD2 (5 bases). In DNA, the CDR3 is TGTGCCAGCAGCCAAGTAACCTACGGGGTGGGAGCGGCTTACACAGATACGCAGTATTTT. Amino acid sequence: CASSQVTYGVGAAYTDTQYF.